One sample yielded the 27 T cell receptor beta chains listed below, sequenced in a study of blood T cells in healthy people across ages. The second PCR ran about 6 to 12 cycles with a sample-barcoded 5' primer and J-beta primers. TCRdb re-derived calls from the 5' RACE reads in MiXCR, one entry per CDR3 protein. This table has approximately 800,000 distinct CDR3 sequences, less than 60% appearing once. Source material: blood. The receptor set was obtained from a man at least 80 years old in good health.

The rearrangement uses TRBV6-6 and TRBJ2-3; 9 nucleotides line up with TRBD1. After removal of 4 bases from V and 4 bases from J, the junction contained 3 bases not matched to a gene. The germline CDR1 and CDR2 sequences are MNHNY and SVGAGI (reference sequence). The CDR3 is made up of 14 amino acids. The CDR3 sequence is CASSSWDRADTQYF. As DNA, the CDR3 is TGTGCCAGCAGTTCCTGGGACAGGGCAGATACGCAGTATTTT.

This clonotype turned up a few times. The J gene is TRBJ2-1, the V gene TRBV7-2, with 8 bases aligning to TRBD2. The V segment lost 3 bases and the J segment 7 bases; nucleotides outside the gene matches: 8. The CDR3 is made up of 15 amino acids. CDR1 is SGHTA, CDR2 FQGNSA, per germline. The CDR3 is CASSLSSGSFNEQFF. The DNA of the CDR3 is TGTGCCAGCAGCTTGTCCAGCGGGAGTTTTAATGAGCAGTTCTTC.

This chain joins TRBV7-8 and TRBJ2-1, with D possibly TRBD2 on 6 matching bases. The CDR3 runs 16 residues. The germline gives CDR1 SGHVS, CDR2 FQNEAQ. The germline V and J ends were trimmed by 5 bases and 3 bases, with 17 bases remaining between them. CDR3 DNA: TGTGCCAGCAGCCGACGGGACTCTCAATACTACAATGAGCAGTTCTTC. Its translation is CASSRRDSQYYNEQFF.

This clonotype was recorded a few times. The chain employs TRBV12-3 or TRBV12-4 and TRBJ2-1; TRBD2 agrees at 13 bases. The CDR3 loop spans 16 amino acids. The V gene end was trimmed by 3 bases and the J gene end by 9 bases; junction bases not matched to a gene: 8. DNA for the CDR3: TGTGCCAGCAGTTTGGGGTTGGGACTAGCGGGAACTGAGCAGTTCTTC. It is translated as CASSLGLGLAGTEQFF.

The chain couples TRBV5-1 to TRBJ2-1, with 10 bases fitting TRBD2. This CDR3 is 16 amino acids long. From germline, CDR1 is SGHRS and CDR2 YFSETQ. Trimming took 4 bases from V and 2 from J; bases not matched to a gene: 6. Here the CDR3 DNA reads TGCGCCAGCAGCGGAGAAAGCGGGAGGGCCTACAATGAGCAGTTCTTC. Encoded protein: CASSGESGRAYNEQFF.

This clonotype was detected a few times. This sequence joins TRBV29-1 and TRBJ2-1; TRBD2 matches 8 bases. In germline, CDR1 is SQVTM, CDR2 ANQGSEA. V gave up 7 bases and J gave up 5 bases; unmatched junction bases: 7. The CDR3 is 13 amino acids. In nucleotides, the CDR3 is TGCAGCGCTGGGAGCGGGGGCAACAATGAGCAGTTCTTC. Translation: CSAGSGGNNEQFF.

This clonotype has a handful of counts. The rearrangement joins TRBV5-1 to TRBJ1-4; D is unresolved. V dropped 5 bases and J dropped 6 bases, with 14 bases sitting between them. Per the germline V gene, CDR1 is SGHRS and CDR2 is YFSETQ. This CDR3 is 14 amino acids long. In DNA, the CDR3 is TGCGCCAGCAGGCATGAGTCCAGCGATGAAAAACTGTTTTTT. Amino acids: CASRHESSDEKLFF.

The count of this clonotype is one. A much larger clone differs from this one at a single base, so this may be a read error. This sequence joins TRBV27 and TRBJ1-2; 7 nucleotides align to TRBD1. Germline CDR1 MNHEY, CDR2 SMNVEV (reference sequence). V dropped 3 bases and J dropped 1; count of bases not matched to a gene: 2. The CDR3 totals 14 residues. The DNA of the CDR3 is TGTGCCAGCAGTTTCTCAGGGGGTAACTATGGCTACACCTTC. Amino acid sequence: CASSFSGGNYGYTF.

Ten or more counts support this clonotype. CDR3 sequence (DNA): TGCGCCAGCAGCTTTGAGACTAGCGGCCCGATATCCTCCTACGAGCAGTACTTC. Protein: CASSFETSGPISSYEQYF. The J gene is TRBJ2-7, the V gene TRBV5-1; TRBD2 matches at 9 bases. This CDR3 comprises 18 residues. In germline, CDR1 is SGHRS, CDR2 YFSETQ. After removal of 2 bases from V and 0 bases from J, the junction contained 12 bases not matched to a gene.

The chain has TRBV7-6 and TRBJ2-1, with 9 bases aligning to TRBD1. V dropped 5 bases and J dropped 9; count of bases not matched to a gene: 11. This CDR3 comprises 15 residues. Germline V gene sequence: CDR1 SGHVS, CDR2 FNYEAQ. The CDR3 DNA reads as TGTGCCAGCAGCGACACAGGGGGCCTAGGTAGTGAGCAGTTCTTC. Translating gives CASSDTGGLGSEQFF.

The gene calls are TRBV29-1 and TRBJ1-2; 8 positions match TRBD1. Per germline, CDR1 SQVTM and CDR2 ANQGSEA. V lost 1 base and J lost 8; bases outside the gene matches: 12. The CDR3 spans 15 residues. The CDR3 DNA reads TGCAGCGTTGAAGTCGCCGGACAGGGTTTTTTAGGCTACACCTTC. Translated: CSVEVAGQGFLGYTF.

This sequence joins TRBV6-5 and TRBJ2-3, with D possibly being TRBD1 (6 bases). V lost 0 bases to trimming and J lost 0 bases, with 13 bases between them. The CDR3 contains 17 residues. Germline values: CDR1 MNHEY, CDR2 SVGAGI. The CDR3 bases are TGTGCCAGCAGTTACTCTAGGGACACTAGTAGCACAGATACGCAGTATTTT. Encoded protein: CASSYSRDTSSTDTQYF.

V usage is TRBV7-2 and J usage is TRBJ2-1; either TRBD1 or TRBD2 may fit D (5 bases each). Looked up from germline, CDR1 is SGHTA and CDR2 is FQGNSA. Trimming cost V 5 bases and J 6 bases, with 20 bases left between them. The CDR3 covers 16 residues. The CDR3, as DNA: TGTGCCAGCAGCCCCCAGGGTTCCCTACTAGGCAATGAGCAGTTCTTC. This translates into CASSPQGSLLGNEQFF. The full variable domain, completed using reference TRBV7-2 and TRBJ2-1, is GAGVSQSPSNKVTEKGKDVELRCDPISGHTALYWYRQSLGQGLEFLIYFQGNSAPDKSGLPSDRFSAERTGGSVSTLTIQRTQQEDSAVYLCASSPQGSLLGNEQFFGPGTRLTVL.

The rearrangement links TRBV10-3 to TRBJ2-5; D unclear. V was cut by 2 bases and J by 2 bases, with 12 bases left in between. CDR3 size: 15 residues. The germline CDR1 and CDR2 sequences are ENHRY and SYGVKD. This CDR3 is CAISERPNSQETQYF. The CDR3, as DNA: TGTGCCATCAGTGAGCGGCCAAATAGTCAAGAGACCCAGTACTTC.

This rearrangement joins TRBV29-1 to TRBJ2-7; 7 bases align to TRBD2. Germline V CDR1 and CDR2: SQVTM, ANQGSEA. The trim removed 7 bases at V and 3 bases at J, leaving 6 bases unmatched. The CDR3 covers 12 residues. DNA for the CDR3: TGCAGCGCCGCGACTAGCAGCTACGAGCAGTACTTC. It encodes CSAATSSYEQYF.

The rearrangement joins TRBV18 to TRBJ2-5, with 9 bases identical to TRBD2. V lost 1 base to trimming and J lost 5 bases; unmatched junction nucleotides: 5. Per the germline V gene, CDR1 is KGHSH and CDR2 is LQKENI. The CDR3 consists of 15 residues. In DNA form, the CDR3 reads TGTGCCAGCTCACCACGTATAGCGGGAGAGGAGACCCAGTACTTC. Protein: CASSPRIAGEETQYF.

This clonotype was seen only a few times. The gene calls are TRBV7-2 and TRBJ2-3; 13 bases are a match to TRBD2. Germline loops: CDR1 SGHTA, CDR2 FQGNSA. CDR3 size: 19 residues. V dropped 5 bases and J dropped 10; count of bases not matched to a gene: 21. CDR3 sequence reads: CASSQDRNGLAGVRSAQYF. The CDR3, as DNA: TGTGCCAGCAGCCAAGACAGAAACGGACTAGCGGGAGTAAGGTCGGCGCAGTATTTT.

This clonotype has just a few counts. A clone one base away is much larger, so this may be a read error. The chain is built from TRBV11-2 and TRBJ2-1; D call uncertain. V was pared by 1 base and J by 4 bases, with 5 bases between. This CDR3 region has 13 residues. CDR1 SGHAT and CDR2 FQNNGV come from the germline V gene. The CDR3 protein is CASSLATYNEQFF. Here the CDR3 DNA reads TGTGCCAGCAGCTTAGCGACTTACAATGAGCAGTTCTTC.

The rearrangement links TRBV3-1 to TRBJ1-6; D is possibly TRBD1 (5 bases). Germline V CDR1 and CDR2: LGHDT, YNNKEL (reference sequence). With 0 bases removed from V and 9 bases from J, the gap between germline ends came to 9 bases. The CDR3 is 14 residues long. The CDR3 DNA reads TGTGCCAGCAGCCAAGATCTTGGGGGTTCACCCCTCCACTTT. It is translated as CASSQDLGGSPLHF.

Note on this clonotype: Relative to the germline gene, one junction end is altered; a read error may explain this. The chain uses TRBV29-1 and TRBJ2-3; 9 positions agree with TRBD1. Germline CDR1 and CDR2: SQVTM and ANQGSEA. CDR3 size: 13 residues. Here the CDR3 reads CSGDREGTDAQYF. CDR3 bases: TGCAGCGGGGACAGGGAAGGCACAGATGCGCAGTATTTT.

This clonotype was recorded a few times. The chain is built from TRBV7-2 and TRBJ2-3; D call uncertain. This CDR3 has 15 residues. V was shortened by 1 base and J by 0 bases, with 8 bases between the two germline ends. Germline assignment: CDR1 SGHTA and CDR2 FQGNSA. The CDR3 bases are TGTGCCAGCAGCTTAGTCATTACTAGCACAGATACGCAGTATTTT. Its translation: CASSLVITSTDTQYF.

As to this clonotype: This sequence may be a read error, since a much larger clone differs from it by one base. The chain is built from TRBV29-1 and TRBJ2-5; TRBD1 matches 7 bases. The end of the DNA is better explained by TRBJ2-7, so the J call may be wrong. Germline lookup yields CDR1 SQVTM and CDR2 ANQGSEA. This CDR3 spans 15 amino acids. CDR3 loop: CSAEARGGSPREQYF. The CDR3 region has the DNA TGCAGCGCTGAAGCCCGAGGGGGCAGTCCCCGCGAGCAGTACTTC.

The chain links TRBV28 to TRBJ2-1; the D is unclear. Trimming cost V 2 bases and J 1 base, with 12 bases left between them. CDR1 and CDR2 (germline): MDHEN, SYDVKM. The CDR3 spans 16 residues. The CDR3 spells CASSLTQVGSYNEQFF. The CDR3 region has the DNA TGTGCCAGCAGTTTAACGCAGGTCGGGTCCTACAATGAGCAGTTCTTC.

The CDR3 bases are TGTGCCACCAGTGATCAGGGGGCTTCTCGCGAGCAGTACTTC. This codes for CATSDQGASREQYF. The chain uses TRBV24-1 and TRBJ2-7; 8 nucleotides line up with TRBD1. Germline V gene lookup returns CDR1 KGHDR and CDR2 SFDVKD. This CDR3 region has 14 residues. The J segment lost 6 bases and the V segment lost 3 bases, leaving 6 bases of the junction unmatched.

J is TRBJ2-5 and V is TRBV5-8, with TRBD1 identical over 7 bases. Germline V gives CDR1 SGHTS, CDR2 YDEGEE. The ends lost 4 bases at V and 0 bases at J; junction bases unmatched: 6. This CDR3 region has 15 residues. CDR3 sequence reads: CASSRGQRYQETQYF. The DNA of the CDR3 is TGTGCCAGCAGCCGGGGACAGAGGTACCAAGAGACCCAGTACTTC.

The chain joins TRBV12-3 or TRBV12-4 to TRBJ1-2; tentative D call: TRBD1 (5 bases). The CDR3 totals 14 residues. V lost 2 bases and J 6 bases, leaving 13 bases between the germline ends. For the CDR3, the DNA is TGTGCCAGCAGTTTATCACCCAGGGTGAATGGCTACACCTTC. It translates to CASSLSPRVNGYTF.

The CDR3 reads CASTITYEQYF. CDR3 nucleotides: TGTGCCAGCACAATTACCTACGAGCAGTACTTC. J is TRBJ2-7 and V is TRBV2, with D uncertain. CDR1 and CDR2 from the germline V gene are SNHLY and FYNNEI. This CDR3 spans 11 amino acids. The ends were cut back, 7 bases at V and 2 bases at J, with 6 bases in the middle.